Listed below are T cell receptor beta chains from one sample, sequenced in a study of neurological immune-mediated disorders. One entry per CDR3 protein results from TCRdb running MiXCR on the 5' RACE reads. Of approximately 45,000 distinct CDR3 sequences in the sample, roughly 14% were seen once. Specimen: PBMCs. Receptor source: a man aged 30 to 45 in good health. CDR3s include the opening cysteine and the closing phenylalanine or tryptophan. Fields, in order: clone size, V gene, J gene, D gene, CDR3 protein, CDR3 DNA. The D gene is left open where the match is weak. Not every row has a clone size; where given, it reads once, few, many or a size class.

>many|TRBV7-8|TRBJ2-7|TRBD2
CASSVYTSGSSYEQYF
TGTGCCAGCAGCGTGTATACTAGCGGGAGCTCCTACGAGCAGTACTTC
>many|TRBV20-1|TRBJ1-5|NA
CSGGRAVGQPQHF
TGCAGTGGTGGCAGGGCCGTGGGTCAGCCCCAGCATTTT
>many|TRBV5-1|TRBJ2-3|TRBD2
CASRNGTSGRSDTQYF
TGCGCCAGCAGAAATGGGACTAGCGGGAGATCAGATACGCAGTATTTT
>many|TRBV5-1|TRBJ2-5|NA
CASSFGGQTILLETQYF
TGCGCCAGCAGCTTCGGAGGCCAGACGATCCTTTTGGAGACCCAGTACTTC
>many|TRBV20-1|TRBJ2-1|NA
CSASRGRADEQFF
TGCAGTGCTAGTAGGGGGAGGGCCGATGAGCAGTTCTTC
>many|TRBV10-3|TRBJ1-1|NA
CAISDRNTEAFF
TGTGCCATCAGTGATCGAAACACTGAAGCTTTCTTT
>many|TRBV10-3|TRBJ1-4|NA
CAISESGQYIATNEKLFF
TGTGCCATCAGTGAGTCGGGGCAGTATATTGCAACTAATGAAAAACTGTTTTTT
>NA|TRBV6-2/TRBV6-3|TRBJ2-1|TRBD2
CASSYPTSGSSYEQFF
TGTGCCAGCAGTTACCCGACTAGCGGGAGCTCGTATGAGCAGTTCTTC
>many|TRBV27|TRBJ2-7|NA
CASSLRDTSYEQYF
TGTGCCAGCAGTTTGAGGGACACCTCCTACGAGCAGTACTTC
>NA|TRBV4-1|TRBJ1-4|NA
CASSQRPGTNEKLFF
TGCGCCAGCAGCCAGCGACCGGGGACTAATGAAAAACTGTTTTTT